These T cell receptor beta chains were read from a single sample in a study of cytomegalovirus exposure and HLA in healthy donors. Sequenced by immunoSEQ multiplex PCR; TCRdb stores in-frame clones only, minus some. The sample has around 140,000 clones, and its top ten clones hold 0.75% to 1%. Sequenced material: PBMCs. The receptors were sampled from a male donor in good health and CMV-seronegative. Each CDR3 is given with its conserved first and last residue. D genes are given only for firm matches.

J: TRBJ1-5; D: NA; length: 14; V: TRBV6-1; DNA: TGTGCCAGCAGTGAAACAGGGAGCAATCAGCCCCAGCATTTT; CDR3: CASSETGSNQPQHF
J: TRBJ2-1; D: TRBD2; length: 15; V: TRBV7-9; DNA: TGTGCCAGCAGCTTAGCGGCGGGGGGGCCAGATGAGCAGTTCTTC; CDR3: CASSLAAGGPDEQFF
J: TRBJ1-1; D: NA; length: 12; V: TRBV7-2; DNA: TGTGCCAGCAGCTTGGCATACACTGAAGCTTTCTTT; CDR3: CASSLAYTEAFF
J: TRBJ1-2; D: TRBD1; length: 17; V: TRBV28; DNA: TGTGCCAGCAGTTTGGGGAAATTCGGACAGGGAAAGGATGGCTACACCTTC; CDR3: CASSLGKFGQGKDGYTF
J: TRBJ1-2; D: TRBD1; length: 13; V: TRBV7-2; DNA: TGTGCCAGCAGCTTAGGGACAGGGAAGGGCTACACCTTC; CDR3: CASSLGTGKGYTF
J: TRBJ2-3; D: NA; length: 14; V: TRBV7-3; DNA: TGTGCCAGCAGCTTAAGCGGGAGCACAGATACGCAGTATTTT; CDR3: CASSLSGSTDTQYF
J: TRBJ1-1; D: NA; length: 14; V: TRBV10-3; DNA: TGTGCCATCAGTGACCCCGGCTCGGGCACTGAAGCTTTCTTT; CDR3: CAISDPGSGTEAFF
J: TRBJ1-2; D: TRBD1; length: 13; V: TRBV7-3; DNA: TGTGCCAGCAGCTTAGGACAGGGGTCTGGCTACACCTTC; CDR3: CASSLGQGSGYTF
J: TRBJ2-7; D: NA; length: 15; V: TRBV19; DNA: TGTGCCAGTAGTATCCGCGGCACACGAACCTACGAGCAGTACTTC; CDR3: CASSIRGTRTYEQYF
J: TRBJ2-2; D: TRBD1; length: 14; V: TRBV30; DNA: TGTGCCTGGAGTCTCGGACAGGGTCACGGGGAGCTGTTTTTT; CDR3: CAWSLGQGHGELFF
J: TRBJ2-7; D: NA; length: 15; V: TRBV9; DNA: TGTGCCAGCAGCCCCAGGAGGGAGTCCCCCTACGAGCAGTACTTC; CDR3: CASSPRRESPYEQYF
J: TRBJ2-3; D: TRBD2; length: 17; V: TRBV9; DNA: TGTGCCAGCAGCGTAGGAACTAGCGGGAGAAAGACAGATACGCAGTATTTT; CDR3: CASSVGTSGRKTDTQYF
J: TRBJ2-1; D: NA; length: 14; V: TRBV6-5; DNA: TGTGCCAGCAGTTACTCGGGGCCCTACAATGAGCAGTTCTTC; CDR3: CASSYSGPYNEQFF
J: TRBJ2-5; D: TRBD2; length: 16; V: TRBV25-1; DNA: TGTGCCAGCAGTCCTACAATTAGCGGGACGGGAGAGACCCAGTACTTC; CDR3: CASSPTISGTGETQYF
J: TRBJ1-1; D: TRBD1; length: 12; V: TRBV28; DNA: TGTGCCAGCAGAACAGGGGACACTGAAGCTTTCTTT; CDR3: CASRTGDTEAFF
J: TRBJ1-2; D: TRBD1; length: 15; V: TRBV10-2; DNA: TGCGCCAGCAGTGAGACCCTGACAGGGGACTATGGCTACACCTTC; CDR3: CASSETLTGDYGYTF
J: TRBJ2-2; D: NA; length: 15; V: TRBV5-5; DNA: TGTGCCAGCAGCTTGGCGTGGACAGACACCGGGGAGCTGTTTTTT; CDR3: CASSLAWTDTGELFF
J: TRBJ2-3; D: NA; length: 12; V: TRBV2; DNA: TGTGCCAGCGAGGCAGGGCGAGATACGCAGTATTTT; CDR3: CASEAGRDTQYF
J: TRBJ1-5; D: NA; length: 16; V: TRBV6-6; DNA: TGTGCCAGCAGTTACTCGGGGCAGGCGAACAATCAGCCCCAGCATTTT; CDR3: CASSYSGQANNQPQHF
J: TRBJ2-7; D: TRBD1; length: 15; V: TRBV19; DNA: TGTGCCAGTAGTAAAGGGACAGGGACGGTCTACGAGCAGTACTTC; CDR3: CASSKGTGTVYEQYF
J: TRBJ1-5; D: TRBD1; length: 15; V: TRBV18; DNA: TGTGCCAGCTCACCACTTCCCGGACAGGACGGGCCCCAGCATTTT; CDR3: CASSPLPGQDGPQHF
J: TRBJ1-1; D: NA; length: 15; V: TRBV5-1; DNA: TGCGCCAGCAGCTCTGGGGGGGCGGCGAACACTGAAGCTTTCTTT; CDR3: CASSSGGAANTEAFF
J: TRBJ1-2; D: TRBD1; length: 16; V: TRBV27; DNA: TGTGCCAGCAGTCCTCGACAGGGGCTGACTGACTATGGCTACACCTTC; CDR3: CASSPRQGLTDYGYTF
J: TRBJ2-7; D: TRBD1; length: 14; V: TRBV19; DNA: TGTGCCAGTAGAAAGGGGGACAGGGAGTACGAGCAGTACTTC; CDR3: CASRKGDREYEQYF
J: TRBJ2-5; D: NA; length: 12; V: TRBV30; DNA: TGTGCCTGGAGTGCCCGTTCAGCGGCCCAGTACTTC; CDR3: CAWSARSAAQYF
J: TRBJ2-2; D: NA; length: 14; V: TRBV6-5; DNA: TGTGCCAGCAGCCCGGGACACTCCACCGGGGAGCTGTTTTTT; CDR3: CASSPGHSTGELFF
J: TRBJ2-1; D: TRBD2; length: 17; V: TRBV10-2; DNA: TGCGCCAGCAGTGCACCACTAGCGGGGGGCTCCTACAATGAGCAGTTCTTC; CDR3: CASSAPLAGGSYNEQFF
J: TRBJ2-2; D: TRBD2; length: 15; V: TRBV6-6; DNA: TGTGCCAGCAGTTTTCTAGCGGGGGGGGCCGGGGAGCTGTTTTTT; CDR3: CASSFLAGGAGELFF
J: TRBJ1-1; D: NA; length: 13; V: TRBV30; DNA: TGTGCCTGGAGCAGGGGAACGAACACTGAAGCTTTCTTT; CDR3: CAWSRGTNTEAFF
J: TRBJ1-5; D: TRBD1; length: 12; V: TRBV10-3; DNA: TGTGCTTCGGGACAGGAGGGTCAGCCCCAGCATTTT; CDR3: CASGQEGQPQHF
J: TRBJ1-1; D: NA; length: 16; V: TRBV7-2; DNA: TGTGCCAGCAGCTTAGACCTTTGGACTTTGAACACTGAAGCTTTCTTT; CDR3: CASSLDLWTLNTEAFF
J: TRBJ1-2; D: NA; length: 15; V: TRBV6-1; DNA: TGTGCCAGCAGTGATTCCTCGGTAGAGACAGGTGGCTACACCTTC; CDR3: CASSDSSVETGGYTF
J: TRBJ1-2; D: NA; length: 15; V: TRBV19; DNA: TGTGCCAGTAGTATCCGCGGCCTCCGTCTTGGCGGCTACACCTTC; CDR3: CASSIRGLRLGGYTF
J: TRBJ1-6; D: NA; length: 15; V: TRBV2; DNA: TGTGCCAGCAGTGATCCGACAGGTCTCAATTCACCCCTCCACTTT; CDR3: CASSDPTGLNSPLHF
J: TRBJ2-6; D: NA; length: 14; V: TRBV27; DNA: TGTGCCAGCAGTCGAGGTTCTGGGGCCAACGTCCTGACTTTC; CDR3: CASSRGSGANVLTF
J: TRBJ2-5; D: TRBD2; length: 16; V: TRBV29-1; DNA: TGCAGCGTTGAAGGAGCCCCGGGGGGGCAAGTGGAGACCCAGTACTTC; CDR3: CSVEGAPGGQVETQYF
J: TRBJ2-3; D: TRBD1; length: 13; V: TRBV27; DNA: TGTGCCAGCAGTTCCAACAGGGGGCGAGGGCAGTATTTT; CDR3: CASSSNRGRGQYF
J: TRBJ2-7; D: TRBD2; length: 16; V: TRBV5-6; DNA: TGTGCCAGCAGCTTGGTGTCTAGCGGGGGGTCCTACGAGCAGTACTTC; CDR3: CASSLVSSGGSYEQYF
J: TRBJ1-4; D: TRBD1; length: 14; V: TRBV6-1; DNA: TGTGCCAGCTATTCGGACAGGGTAAATGAAAAACTGTTTTTT; CDR3: CASYSDRVNEKLFF
J: TRBJ1-2; D: TRBD1; length: 13; V: TRBV25-1; DNA: TGTGCCAGCACCGAGGGGACAGGGTATGGCTACACCTTC; CDR3: CASTEGTGYGYTF
J: TRBJ1-1; D: NA; length: 13; V: TRBV10-2; DNA: TGCGCCAGCAGGCGGGGGTTGGGTTCTGAAGCTTTCTTT; CDR3: CASRRGLGSEAFF
J: TRBJ2-3; D: TRBD1; length: 16; V: TRBV2; DNA: TGTGCCAGCAGTGAAGTAGACAGGGTGGCCACAGATACGCAGTATTTT; CDR3: CASSEVDRVATDTQYF
J: TRBJ2-1; D: TRBD2; length: 17; V: TRBV4-2; DNA: TGTGCCAGCAGCCTGGGACTAGCGGACAGCTCCTACAATGAGCAGTTCTTC; CDR3: CASSLGLADSSYNEQFF
J: TRBJ1-2; D: TRBD1; length: 12; V: TRBV30; DNA: TGTGCCTGGAGTACAGGGGACTATGGCTACACCTTC; CDR3: CAWSTGDYGYTF
J: TRBJ2-1; D: TRBD2; length: 16; V: TRBV7-9; DNA: TGTGCCAGCAGCCCCAGGCTAGGGAGCGGGAGAAATGAGCAGTTCTTC; CDR3: CASSPRLGSGRNEQFF
J: TRBJ1-4; D: NA; length: 15; V: TRBV6-1; DNA: TGTGCCAGCAGCCCCTCAGGGGCGGATAATGAAAAACTGTTTTTT; CDR3: CASSPSGADNEKLFF
J: TRBJ1-5; D: NA; length: 12; V: TRBV28; DNA: TGTGCCAGCGGGGGGGGCAATCAGCCCCAGCATTTT; CDR3: CASGGGNQPQHF
J: TRBJ1-1; D: NA; length: 13; V: TRBV19; DNA: TGTGCCAGTAGTCCCCTCCCGTCCACTGAAGCTTTCTTT; CDR3: CASSPLPSTEAFF
J: TRBJ2-7; D: TRBD1; length: 13; V: TRBV6-5; DNA: TGTGCCAGCAGTTCGGGACAGGACTACGAGCAGTACTTC; CDR3: CASSSGQDYEQYF
J: TRBJ2-1; D: TRBD2; length: 18; V: TRBV7-6; DNA: TGTGCCAGCAGCTTAGCAGCGGGAGACCGGAGCTCCTACAATGAGCAGTTCTTC; CDR3: CASSLAAGDRSSYNEQFF
J: TRBJ1-2; D: NA; length: 15; V: TRBV6-4; DNA: TGTGCCAGCAGTGACGGGATTGACAGTCTCTATGGCTACACCTTC; CDR3: CASSDGIDSLYGYTF
J: TRBJ1-5; D: NA; length: 13; V: TRBV28; DNA: TGTGCCAGCAGTTTCTCTGTAAATCAGCCCCAGCATTTT; CDR3: CASSFSVNQPQHF
J: TRBJ1-2; D: NA; length: 15; V: TRBV19; DNA: TGTGCCAGTAGAACTATACAGGGCGCGAACTATGGCTACACCTTC; CDR3: CASRTIQGANYGYTF
J: TRBJ2-7; D: NA; length: 15; V: TRBV27; DNA: TGTGCCAGCAGTCTCAGGGAATGGGGTCCCTACGAGCAGTACTTC; CDR3: CASSLREWGPYEQYF
J: TRBJ2-5; D: NA; length: 14; V: TRBV19; DNA: TGTGCCAGTAGTATAGATTTCACGAGAGAGACCCAGTACTTC; CDR3: CASSIDFTRETQYF